This T cell receptor (beta chain) appears in the sequencing data of a study of T cell repertoires in cytomegalovirus infection. Across the whole study: HLA-B-restricted CMV epitopes that are well studied were used alongside recently identified HLA-C-restricted ones. The public TCR beta signatures pointed to both CMV infection and matching HLA type.

A note on this clonotype: The antigen is not known.

Study outcomes and limitations: Pooled public TCR beta family frequency picked out CMV carriers with the relevant HLA. The ex vivo response was dominated by HLA-C-restricted CMV-specific TCR beta clonotypes.

One entry per CDR3 protein, called by TCRdb with MiXCR from the reads. The sample has roughly 180,000 distinct CDR3 sequences, about 20% seen once. The CDR3 runs 11 residues. CDR1 and CDR2 (germline): SQVTM, ANQGSEA. Trimming stripped 0 bases from V and 7 bases from J, with 6 bases between. The TCR comes from a human donor in good health (CMV status not recorded). Some clones in this sample may be carry-over from other donors' samples. Material: CD8+ T cells from cultured PBMCs, obtained from culture after CMV antigen stimulation. The chain carries TRBV29-1 and TRBJ1-2, with D unresolved. The CDR3 here is CSVEERGGYTF. The CDR3 coding sequence is TGCAGCGTTGAAGAGCGGGGTGGCTACACCTTC. Variable domain in full (rest from reference TRBV29-1 and TRBJ1-2): SAVISQKPSRDICQRGTSLTIQCQVDSQVTMMFWYRQQPGQSLTLIATANQGSEATYESGFVIDKFPISRPNLTFSTLTVSNMSPEDSSIYLCSVEERGGYTFGSGTRLTVV.